A selection of T cell receptor beta chains follows, all from one sample in a study of early stage breast cancer tumors. Method: immunoSEQ multiplex PCR; TCRdb's copy keeps in-frame clones and lacks some. The sample gives approximately 75,000 clones, approximately 80% of which show up once; around 5% is in the top ten. Sequenced sample: blood. These receptors all stem from a person aged 35 to 50 with breast cancer. The CDR3 runs from the conserved cysteine through the conserved F or W. The D gene is left open where the match is weak. Size is omitted from some rows. Given values are once, few, many or a class for expanded clones.

TRBJ1-5 | NA | TRBV28 | NA | TGTGCCAGCAGGATAAGTTATAGCAATCAGCCCCAGCATTTT | CASRISYSNQPQHF
TRBJ1-2 | NA | TRBV6-1 | TRBD1 | TGTGCCAGCAGTACAGGGGGAAACTATGGCTACACCTTC | CASSTGGNYGYTF
TRBJ1-2 | NA | TRBV10-3 | NA | TGTGCCATCAGTGAGCGAGGGACCAACTATGGCTACACCTTC | CAISERGTNYGYTF
TRBJ2-2 | few | TRBV5-4 | TRBD2 | TGTGCCAGCAGCTTGACTAGCGGGAGTTTCGGGGAGCTGTTTTTT | CASSLTSGSFGELFF
TRBJ2-3 | NA | TRBV7-3 | NA | TGTGCCAGCAGCTACGGGGGAGTGGCGGATACGCAGTATTTT | CASSYGGVADTQYF
TRBJ2-7 | NA | TRBV7-3 | NA | TGTGCCAGCAGCCCCACGGCGGAGAGGAACGAGCAGTACTTC | CASSPTAERNEQYF
TRBJ2-5 | NA | TRBV6-5 | TRBD2 | TGTGCCAGCAGTTATCTAGCGGCTCGGGAGACCCAGTACTTC | CASSYLAARETQYF
TRBJ1-1 | once | TRBV28 | NA | TGTGCCAGCAGACAGGTGAACACTGAAGCTTTCTTT | CASRQVNTEAFF
TRBJ1-5 | NA | TRBV28 | NA | TGTGCCAGCATGAGGGGACGCGAAGATCAGCCCCAGCATTTT | CASMRGREDQPQHF
TRBJ1-1 | once | TRBV27 | NA | TGTGCCAGCAGTTTCAACATAAACACTGAAGCTTTCTTT | CASSFNINTEAFF
TRBJ1-2 | NA | TRBV28 | NA | TGTGCCAGCACCCCGAGGGAGAACTATGGCTACACCTTC | CASTPRENYGYTF
TRBJ2-7 | NA | TRBV29-1 | TRBD1 | TGCAGCGTCGCCGACAGGGACTACGAGCAGTACTTC | CSVADRDYEQYF